The 27 T cell receptor beta chains presented below share a single source sample, sequenced in a study of cytotoxic CD8 clonotypes in ibrutinib-treated CLL. Assay: immunoSEQ multiplex PCR; the TCRdb copy retains only in-frame clones and omits some. In the table there are about 130,000 clones, roughly 80% of which are singletons. The material sequenced was PBMCs, taken after 24 months of ibrutinib treatment. These receptors all stem from a human donor with chronic lymphocytic leukemia.

Only one count was recorded for this clone. V usage is TRBV7-2 and J usage is TRBJ1-5; D remains ambiguous. CDR1 is SGHTA and CDR2 is FQGNSA in the germline V gene. The CDR3 is 15 residues long. The ends were cut back, 0 bases at V and 0 bases at J, with 6 bases in the middle. CDR3: CASSLAINSNQPQHF. DNA for the CDR3: TGTGCCAGCAGCTTAGCAATAAATAGCAATCAGCCCCAGCATTTT.

The V call is TRBV28, the J call TRBJ1-1; D remains ambiguous. Germline V gene lookup returns CDR1 MDHEN and CDR2 SYDVKM. Deletions cut 6 bases from V and 6 bases from J, with 17 bases between. The CDR3 consists of 14 residues. DNA of the CDR3: TGTGCCAGCAGCTACCCCCAATCCCAGTCTGAAGCTTTCTTT. Its protein product is CASSYPQSQSEAFF. The whole variable domain, remainder taken from reference TRBV28 and TRBJ1-1, is DVKVTQSSRYLVKRTGEKVFLECVQDMDHENMFWYRQDPGLGLRLIYFSYDVKMKEKGDIPEGYSVSREKKERFSLILESASTNQTSMYLCASSYPQSQSEAFFGQGTRLTVV.

This clone was recorded a few times. The chain uses TRBV19 and TRBJ1-2; 7 bases line up with TRBD1. Germline loops: CDR1 LNHDA, CDR2 SQIVND (reference sequence). J gave up 14 bases and V 6 bases, and 9 bases lay outside the gene matches. The CDR3 has 11 residues. This CDR3 reads CASRTDRVGTF. Here the CDR3 DNA reads TGTGCCAGTAGGACTGACAGGGTGGGAACCTTC.

CDR3 sequence reads: CSVQGVNTEAFF. The CDR3 nucleotides are TGCAGCGTACAGGGGGTGAACACTGAAGCTTTCTTT. V usage is TRBV29-1 and J usage is TRBJ1-1, with 8 nucleotides matching TRBD1. The CDR3 has 12 amino acids. The V gene's germline CDR1 is SQVTM and CDR2 ANQGSEA. Trimming cost V 6 bases and J 0 bases; bases outside gene matches: 0.

This rearrangement joins TRBV7-8 to TRBJ1-2; 7 bases match TRBD1. The length of the CDR3 is 15 residues. Germline trimming cut 5 bases from V and 8 bases from J; bases unmatched to any gene: 14. Germline V CDR1 and CDR2: SGHVS, FQNEAQ. In DNA form, the CDR3 reads TGTGCCAGCAGCGCCCGTAGACAGGGTACGGAGGGCTACACCTTC. Amino acid sequence: CASSARRQGTEGYTF.

This clone was seen more than once but under ten times. In the same sample, other DNA sequences code for this CDR3. This rearrangement joins TRBV7-9 to TRBJ1-5; no clear D. The CDR3 length is 14 residues. CDR1 is SEHNR and CDR2 is FQNEAQ in the germline V gene (reference sequence). V gave up 1 base and J gave up 6 bases, with 10 bases separating them. The CDR3 DNA follows: TGTGCCAGCAGCTTAGGGGGATTTGGTCAGCCCCAGCATTTT. Translation: CASSLGGFGQPQHF.

This chain's CDR3 is CASSGPGQRSNQPQHF. CDR3 nucleotide sequence: TGTGCCAGCAGCGGTCCGGGACAAAGAAGCAATCAGCCCCAGCATTTT. The J gene is TRBJ1-5, the V gene TRBV5-6; D perhaps matches TRBD1 (6 bases). V was shortened by 4 bases and J by 1 base, with 15 bases between the two germline ends. Germline V gene lookup returns CDR1 SGHDT and CDR2 YYEEEE. The CDR3 runs 16 residues.

This clone occurred once. V is TRBV18 and J is TRBJ2-5; a weak D match, TRBD2 (5 bases). Germline CDR1 KGHSH, CDR2 LQKENI. V was trimmed by 1 base and J by 5 bases, leaving 11 bases between them. The CDR3 is 14 amino acids. CDR3 residues: CASSPLGRGETQYF. CDR3 DNA: TGTGCCAGCTCACCACTAGGGAGAGGCGAGACCCAGTACTTC.

CDR3 residues: CASRYGAYEQYF. The CDR3 DNA is TGTGCCAGCAGATACGGAGCCTACGAGCAGTACTTC. The chain recombines TRBV7-2 with TRBJ2-7; D is unresolved. CDR1 and CDR2 from the germline V gene are SGHTA and FQGNSA. The V and J ends lost 6 bases and 2 bases respectively, with 8 bases between them. The CDR3 loop spans 12 amino acids.

The chain couples TRBV30 to TRBJ1-1; D not resolved. V was pared by 5 bases and J by 1 base, with 23 bases between. The CDR3 length is 17 residues. Germline lookup yields CDR1 GTSNPN and CDR2 SVGIG (reference sequence). This CDR3 reads CAWLDGYIRVENTEAFF. CDR3 in DNA: TGTGCCTGGCTAGACGGATATATAAGGGTGGAGAACACTGAAGCTTTCTTT.

This sequence joins TRBV23-1 and TRBJ2-7; D ambiguous. TRBV23-1 is assigned to the ORF class and has an uncertain function. Trimming stripped 8 bases from V and 4 bases from J, with 21 bases between. The CDR3 runs 15 residues. CDR3 DNA: TGCGCCAGCTCCGAGGAAACAGACCCAAGATACGAGCAGTACTTC. This encodes CASSEETDPRYEQYF.

This clone was observed a handful of times. The chain links TRBV30 to TRBJ2-3, with D possibly matching TRBD2 (7 bases). The CDR3 length is 17 residues. Per germline, CDR1 GTSNPN and CDR2 SVGIG (reference sequence). Deletions cut 4 bases from V and 0 bases from J, with 20 bases between. CDR3 residues: CAWTVSGGPLSTDTQYF. In DNA, the CDR3 is TGTGCCTGGACGGTCTCGGGGGGCCCTCTTAGCACAGATACGCAGTATTTT.

This chain joins TRBV18 and TRBJ1-5, with D possibly being TRBD1 (5 bases). V dropped 3 bases and J dropped 3 bases, with 15 bases sitting between them. From germline, CDR1 is KGHSH and CDR2 LQKENI. This CDR3 region has 16 residues. CDR3 region: CASSPMGEPTNQPQHF. In DNA, the CDR3 is TGTGCCAGCTCACCTATGGGGGAACCAACCAATCAGCCCCAGCATTTT.

The chain has TRBV4-3 and TRBJ1-1; D call uncertain. This CDR3 is built from 14 residues. The V gene lost 6 bases and the J gene lost 0 bases, with 11 bases spanning the gap. The germline V gene encodes CDR1 LGHNA and CDR2 YSLEER. The CDR3 is CASSLDGLNTEAFF. CDR3 bases: TGCGCCAGCAGTCTAGACGGTCTGAACACTGAAGCTTTCTTT.

J is TRBJ1-2 and V is TRBV9; D unresolved. The V gene's germline CDR1 is SGDLS and CDR2 YYNGEE. This CDR3 is 13 amino acids long. Trimming shortened V by 0 bases and J by 8 bases, and 11 bases separated the two germline ends. The CDR3 loop reads CASSVVPPDGYTF. The CDR3 DNA sequence: TGTGCCAGCAGCGTAGTCCCCCCAGACGGCTACACCTTC. Variable domain in full (rest from reference TRBV9 and TRBJ1-2): DSGVTQTPKHLITATGQRVTLRCSPRSGDLSVYWYQQSLDQGLQFLIQYYNGEERAKGNILERFSAQQFPDLHSELNLSSLELGDSALYFCASSVVPPDGYTFGSGTRLTVV.

On this clone itself: The sample carries other DNA sequences with the same CDR3. V usage is TRBV11-2 and J usage is TRBJ2-7; D unclear. V was cut by 1 base and J by 0 bases, with 1 base left in between. The CDR3 has 12 residues. From germline, CDR1 is SGHAT and CDR2 FQNNGV. CDR3 bases: TGTGCCAGCAGCTTAGGCTCCTACGAGCAGTACTTC. Its translation: CASSLGSYEQYF.

The chain joins TRBV19 to TRBJ2-1, with 10 bases lining up with TRBD1. Germline CDR1 and CDR2: LNHDA and SQIVND (reference sequence). The junction had 5 bases not matched to a gene; V was cut back by 4 bases and J by 8 bases. CDR3 length: 14 amino acids. CDR3 sequence reads: CASSNAGTGDEQFF. The CDR3 region has the DNA TGTGCCAGTAGTAACGCCGGGACAGGGGATGAGCAGTTCTTC. The full variable domain, completed using reference TRBV19 and TRBJ2-1, is DGGITQSPKYLFRKEGQNVTLSCEQNLNHDAMYWYRQDPGQGLRLIYYSQIVNDFQKGDIAEGYSVSREKKESFPLTVTSAQKNPTAFYLCASSNAGTGDEQFFGPGTRLTVL.

J is TRBJ1-2 and V is TRBV7-9, with D tentatively TRBD1 (5 bases). V lost 7 bases and J lost 7, with 10 bases in between. Germline-derived CDR1 and CDR2 are SEHNR and FQNEAQ (reference sequence). This CDR3 is 11 amino acids long. The CDR3 loop reads CASTGGVGYTF. CDR3 coding DNA: TGTGCCAGCACCGGGGGGGTTGGCTACACCTTC.

As regards this clone: The junction differs from germline at one of its ends, possibly a read error. The rearrangement uses TRBV28 and TRBJ1-1, with D uncertain. Germline V lookup: CDR1 MDHEN, CDR2 SYDVKM. The CDR3 covers 11 residues. The DNA for the CDR3 is TGTGTCAGCATCAGTGGACTCGAAGCTTTCTTT. Protein sequence: CVSISGLEAFF. Drawing the rest from reference TRBV28 and TRBJ1-1, the complete variable domain is DVKVTQSSRYLVKRTGEKVFLECVQDMDHENMFWYRQDPGLGLRLIYFSYDVKMKEKGDIPEGYSVSREKKERFSLILESASTNQTSMYLCVSISGLEAFFGQGTRLTVV.

The gene calls are TRBV28 and TRBJ2-3, with 8 bases that match TRBD2. The V gene's germline CDR1 is MDHEN and CDR2 SYDVKM. This CDR3 has 17 amino acids. Trimming took 3 bases from V and 1 from J; bases not matched to a gene: 9. The CDR3 sequence: CASSFPTAGGRTDTQYF. The CDR3 DNA sequence: TGTGCCAGCAGTTTCCCCACGGCGGGGGGACGCACAGATACGCAGTATTTT.

Remarks on this clone: The same CDR3 is also encoded by other DNA sequences in this sample. J is TRBJ2-2 and V is TRBV20-1, with D hard to call. The CDR3 loop spans 11 amino acids. Trimming stripped 5 bases from V and 5 bases from J, with 6 bases between. Germline loops: CDR1 DFQATT, CDR2 SNEGSKA (reference sequence). The CDR3 reads CSALGTGELFF. Here the CDR3 DNA reads TGCAGTGCTCTAGGGACCGGGGAGCTGTTTTTT.

V and J are TRBV7-3 and TRBJ1-3; D gene ambiguous. The CDR3 covers 15 residues. The germline CDR1 and CDR2 sequences are SGHTA and FQGTGA. Trimming pared 3 bases from V and 0 bases from J, leaving 9 bases between. Here the CDR3 DNA reads TGTGCCAGCAGCTTCAGACGGGACTCTGGAAACACCATATATTTT. It encodes CASSFRRDSGNTIYF.

V usage is TRBV20-1 and J usage is TRBJ2-5; D gene unclear. In germline, CDR1 is DFQATT, CDR2 SNEGSKA (reference sequence). The CDR3 is 11 amino acids. V was shortened by 8 bases and J by 1 base, with 8 bases between the two germline ends. CDR3 DNA sequence: TGCAGTATCCGGATCCAAGAGACCCAGTACTTC. It is translated as CSIRIQETQYF.

The rearrangement links TRBV28 to TRBJ2-7; D uncertain. Germline V CDR1 and CDR2: MDHEN, SYDVKM. Trimming stripped 3 bases from V and 9 bases from J, with 15 bases between. This CDR3 has 13 residues. The chain's CDR3 is CASSLGEPKTQYF. DNA for the CDR3: TGTGCCAGCAGTTTGGGCGAGCCCAAGACGCAGTACTTC.

This chain links TRBV5-6 with TRBJ1-2; D perhaps matches TRBD1 (5 bases). Germline-derived CDR1 and CDR2 are SGHDT and YYEEEE. Trimming stripped 1 base from V and 4 bases from J, with 8 bases between. This CDR3 spans 13 amino acids. CDR3 sequence (DNA): TGTGCCAGCAGCTTGCCGGACACCTATGGCTACACCTTC. Encoded protein: CASSLPDTYGYTF.

A single count supports this clone. This sequence joins TRBV7-9 and TRBJ2-5, with D perhaps TRBD2 (5 bases). The CDR3 extends over 14 amino acids. With 5 bases removed from V and 1 base from J, the gap between germline ends came to 11 bases. Germline V CDR1 and CDR2: SEHNR, FQNEAQ (reference sequence). Here the CDR3 DNA reads TGTGCCAGCAGCCCGACGGAGGTCCAAGAGACCCAGTACTTC. Its protein product is CASSPTEVQETQYF.

The V gene is TRBV30, the J gene TRBJ2-4, with D uncertain. The V end was cut by 4 bases, the J end by 2 bases, with 18 bases between. CDR1 is GTSNPN, CDR2 SVGIG, per germline (reference sequence). The CDR3 runs 16 residues. CDR3 DNA: TGTGCCTGGACAAGGCACACGGGCTTAACCAAAAACATTCAGTACTTC. This codes for CAWTRHTGLTKNIQYF.